This T cell receptor beta chain is from a study of OX40 agonist ivuxolimab in advanced cancers. The CDR3 is 14 residues long. The V segment lost 8 bases and the J segment 1 base; nucleotides outside the gene matches: 5. Germline values: CDR1 MNHEY, CDR2 SVGAGI. TCRdb's table, derived via immunoSEQ multiplex PCR, lists solely in-frame clones and lacks some. The sample has 70,000 to 80,000 clones; almost 90% are singletons. This clonotype was sampled from an adult with an advanced solid tumor such as melanoma, head and neck, liver or kidney cancer. The sequencing used CD4+ or CD8+ T cells sorted from blood, collected in a trial of the OX40 agonist ivuxolimab. The V and J genes are TRBV6-5 and TRBJ2-7; 10 nucleotides agree with TRBD2. CDR3 in amino acids: CASALLAGSYEQYF. The CDR3, as DNA: TGTGCCAGCGCTTTACTAGCGGGATCCTACGAGCAGTACTTC.